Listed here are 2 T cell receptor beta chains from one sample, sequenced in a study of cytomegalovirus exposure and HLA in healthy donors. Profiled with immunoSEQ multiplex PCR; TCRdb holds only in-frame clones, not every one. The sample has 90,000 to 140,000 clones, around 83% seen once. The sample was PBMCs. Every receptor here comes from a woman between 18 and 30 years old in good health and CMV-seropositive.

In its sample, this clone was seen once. The DNA of the CDR3 is TGTGCCAGCAGCCAAGGACAGGGCTTAATGTTCTTC. It is translated as CASSQGQGLMFF. V gene TRBV14 combines with J gene TRBJ2-1; 7 positions agree with TRBD1. V gave up 1 base and J gave up 15 bases; unmatched junction bases: 6. CDR1 is SGHDN, CDR2 FVKESK, per germline. This CDR3 has 12 amino acids.

The CDR3 bases are TGCGCCAGCAAGGAGGGACAGGCTAACTATGGCTACACCTTC. This sequence encodes CASKEGQANYGYTF. The chain carries TRBV5-1 and TRBJ1-2; TRBD1 aligns across 8 bases. V shed 6 bases and J 0 bases; nucleotides not matched to a gene: 4. Germline V gene data show CDR1 as SGHRS and CDR2 as YFSETQ. This CDR3 spans 14 amino acids.